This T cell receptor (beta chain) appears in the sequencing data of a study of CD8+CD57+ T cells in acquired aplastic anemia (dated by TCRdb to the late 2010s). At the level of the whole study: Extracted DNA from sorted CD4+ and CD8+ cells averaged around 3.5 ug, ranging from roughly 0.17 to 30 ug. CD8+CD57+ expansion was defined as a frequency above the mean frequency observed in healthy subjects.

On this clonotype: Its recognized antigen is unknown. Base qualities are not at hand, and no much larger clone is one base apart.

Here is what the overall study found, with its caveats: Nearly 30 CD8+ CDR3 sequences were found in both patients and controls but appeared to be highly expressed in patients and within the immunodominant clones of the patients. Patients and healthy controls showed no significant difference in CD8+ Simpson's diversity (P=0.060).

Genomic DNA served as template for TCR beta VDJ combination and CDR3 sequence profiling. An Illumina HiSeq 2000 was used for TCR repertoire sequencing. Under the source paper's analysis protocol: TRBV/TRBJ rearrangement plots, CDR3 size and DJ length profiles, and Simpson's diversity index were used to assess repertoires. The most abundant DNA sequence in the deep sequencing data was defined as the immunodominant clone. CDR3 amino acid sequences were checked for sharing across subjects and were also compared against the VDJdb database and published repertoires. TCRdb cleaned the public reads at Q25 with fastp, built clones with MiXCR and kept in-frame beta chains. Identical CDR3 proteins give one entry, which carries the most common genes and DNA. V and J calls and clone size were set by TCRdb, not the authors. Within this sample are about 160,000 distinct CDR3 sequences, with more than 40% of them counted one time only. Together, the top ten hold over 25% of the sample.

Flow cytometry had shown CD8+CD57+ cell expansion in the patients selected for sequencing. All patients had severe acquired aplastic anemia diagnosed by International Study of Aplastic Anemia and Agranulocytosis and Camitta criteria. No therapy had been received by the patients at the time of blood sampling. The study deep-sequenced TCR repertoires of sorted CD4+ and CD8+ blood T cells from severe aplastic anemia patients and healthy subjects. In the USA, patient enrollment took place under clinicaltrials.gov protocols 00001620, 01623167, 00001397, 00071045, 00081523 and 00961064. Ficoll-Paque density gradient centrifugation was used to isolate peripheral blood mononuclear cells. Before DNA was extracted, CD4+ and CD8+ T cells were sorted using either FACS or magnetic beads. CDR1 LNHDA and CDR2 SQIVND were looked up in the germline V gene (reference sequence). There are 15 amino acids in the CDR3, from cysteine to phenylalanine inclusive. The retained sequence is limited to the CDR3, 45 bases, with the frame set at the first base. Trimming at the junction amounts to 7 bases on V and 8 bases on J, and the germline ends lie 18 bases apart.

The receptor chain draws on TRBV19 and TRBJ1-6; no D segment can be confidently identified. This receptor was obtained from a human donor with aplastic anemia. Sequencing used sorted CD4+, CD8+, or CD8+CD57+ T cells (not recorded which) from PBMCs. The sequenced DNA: TGTGCCAGTACCCTAAGGTGGCAGGCTCATTCACCCCTCCACTTT. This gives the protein CASTLRWQAHSPLHF. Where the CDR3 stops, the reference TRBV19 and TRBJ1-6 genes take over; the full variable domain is DGGITQSPKYLFRKEGQNVTLSCEQNLNHDAMYWYRQDPGQGLRLIYYSQIVNDFQKGDIAEGYSVSREKKESFPLTVTSAQKNPTAFYLCASTLRWQAHSPLHFGNGTRLTVT.